The 8 T cell receptor beta chains presented below share a single source sample, sequenced in a study of T-cell memory formation after mild COVID-19. Using its own MiXCR run on the 5' RACE reads, TCRdb lists one record per CDR3 protein. The table has about 290,000 distinct CDR3 sequences, 15% to 20% seen once. The sequenced sample was PBMCs or a T cell subset sorted from them (not recorded which). The receptors come from a man aged 18 to 29 who had mild COVID-19 (a few samples of this study predate the infection). Cell type and time point are not known.

This clonotype was observed a handful of times. The chain employs TRBV2 and TRBJ2-1, with 7 positions matching TRBD2. Per the germline V gene, CDR1 is SNHLY and CDR2 is FYNNEI. The V gene end was trimmed by 8 bases and the J gene end by 12 bases; junction bases not matched to a gene: 22. This CDR3 contains 16 residues. The CDR3: CASPRGDLFSEFWQFF. For the CDR3, the DNA is TGTGCCAGCCCCCGGGGGGACCTCTTCTCGGAATTTTGGCAGTTCTTC. The variable domain in full, with the rest retrieved from reference TRBV2 and TRBJ2-1, is EPEVTQTPSHQVTQMGQEVILRCVPISNHLYFYWYRQILGQKVEFLVSFYNNEISEKSEIFDDQFSVERPDGSNFTLKIRSTKLEDSAMYFCASPRGDLFSEFWQFFGPGTRLTVL.

This rearrangement joins TRBV5-1 to TRBJ1-1; D gene unclear. The germline V and J ends were trimmed by 1 base and 0 bases, with 4 bases remaining between them. Germline CDR1 and CDR2: SGHRS and YFSETQ. The CDR3 loop spans 13 amino acids. The CDR3, as DNA: TGCGCCAGCAGCTTGATCATGAACACTGAAGCTTTCTTT. This gives the protein CASSLIMNTEAFF.

As to this clonotype: A much more abundant neighbour one base away suggests this may be a read error. The chain links TRBV20-1 to TRBJ2-3, with 7 bases fitting TRBD1. This CDR3 comprises 15 residues. Germline V lookup: CDR1 DFQATT, CDR2 SNEGSKA (reference sequence). CDR3 in DNA: TGCCGCGTAAGGGGGCGGCTAGGTTTCACAGATACGCAGTATTTT. It translates to CRVRGRLGFTDTQYF.

This clonotype was detected many times. This rearrangement joins TRBV7-9 to TRBJ2-5, with D perhaps matching TRBD1 (5 bases). V shed 5 bases and J shed 4 bases, with 11 bases lying between them. Germline lookup yields CDR1 SEHNR and CDR2 FQNEAQ (reference sequence). The CDR3 loop spans 13 amino acids. This CDR3 reads CASSLNTGETQYF. The CDR3 DNA sequence: TGTGCCAGCAGCCTGAATACAGGAGAGACCCAGTACTTC.

This clonotype was detected many times. The V and J genes are TRBV7-9 and TRBJ1-1; D perhaps matches TRBD1 (5 bases). Trimming left V 5 bases short and J 1 base short, with 11 bases between. Germline V gene data show CDR1 as SEHNR and CDR2 as FQNEAQ (reference sequence). This CDR3 spans 14 amino acids. CDR3: CASSPRDQNTEAFF. For the CDR3, the DNA is TGTGCCAGCAGCCCCCGGGACCAGAACACTGAAGCTTTCTTT.

As DNA, the CDR3 is TGTGCCAGCTCCACGACTAGCGGGTCAGATACGCAGTATTTT. Translated: CASSTTSGSDTQYF. This chain uses TRBV18 with TRBJ2-3; 10 bases fit TRBD2. Looked up from germline, CDR1 is KGHSH and CDR2 is LQKENI. The V segment lost 6 bases and the J segment 4 bases; nucleotides outside the gene matches: 4. The CDR3 is 14 amino acids.

This clonotype appeared a few times. This chain connects TRBV29-1 to TRBJ2-1; D possibly corresponds to TRBD1 (5 bases). This CDR3 is 12 amino acids long. Germline lookup yields CDR1 SQVTM and CDR2 ANQGSEA. V shed 4 bases and J shed 10 bases, with 14 bases lying between them. CDR3 in DNA: TGCAGCGTTGCGCCGGACATTTGGGAGCAGTTCTTC. Translation gives CSVAPDIWEQFF.

This clonotype has just a few counts. J is TRBJ2-7 and V is TRBV5-1; the D gene is possibly TRBD2 (7 bases). Germline CDR1 reads SGHRS; CDR2 reads YFSETQ. This CDR3 is built from 13 residues. V lost 5 bases to trimming and J lost 6 bases, with 15 bases between them. The CDR3, as DNA: TGCGCCAGCAGAACAGGGTCGGGAGGCGAGCAGTACGTC. Amino acid sequence: CASRTGSGGEQYV.